A selection of T cell receptor beta chains follows, all from one sample in a study of memory CD4+ T cells and cytomegalovirus serostatus. The data were produced by immunoSEQ multiplex PCR, yet TCRdb's version contains in-frame clones alone and is incomplete. The profile shows 50,000 to 60,000 clones, 82% of them singletons. The sequenced sample consisted of memory CD4+ T cells from blood. These receptors were collected from an adult in good health and CMV-seronegative. Both conserved end residues are part of each CDR3. A D gene is named only where the DNA matches it firmly. Only part of the rows carry a size: once, few, many, or a class if the clone is expanded.

v_call	clone_size	d_call	j_call	cdr3_aa	cdr3_nt
TRBV27	-	TRBD2	TRBJ2-1	CASSHGTSGGFVEQFF	TGTGCCAGCAGTCATGGAACTAGCGGGGGGTTCGTTGAGCAGTTCTTC
TRBV2	-	-	TRBJ2-7	CASSEFGAEGRIYEQYF	TGTGCCAGCAGTGAATTCGGGGCGGAGGGGAGGATTTACGAGCAGTACTTC
TRBV7-6	-	TRBD1	TRBJ2-3	CASSSGQGTDTQYF	TGTGCCAGCAGCTCGGGACAGGGAACAGATACGCAGTATTTT
TRBV28	-	-	TRBJ1-5	CASTAQPNQPQHF	TGTGCCAGCACCGCACAGCCGAATCAGCCCCAGCATTTT
TRBV11-2	-	-	TRBJ1-5	CASSLIRDQPQHF	TGTGCCAGCAGCTTAATCAGGGATCAGCCCCAGCATTTT
TRBV7-9	-	-	TRBJ1-2	CASSFLLTGYGYTF	TGTGCCAGCAGCTTTCTATTGACAGGCTATGGCTACACCTTC
TRBV4-3	-	TRBD2	TRBJ2-2	CASSQGQAGETGELFF	TGCGCCAGCAGCCAAGGCCAAGCGGGGGAAACCGGGGAGCTGTTTTTT
TRBV27	once	-	TRBJ1-4	CASSLSPPGEKLFF	TGTGCCAGCAGTCTCTCCCCCCCCGGAGAAAAACTGTTTTTT
TRBV30	-	TRBD1	TRBJ2-6	CAWGDRGRVSGANVLTF	TGTGCCTGGGGGGACAGGGGGCGAGTCTCTGGGGCCAACGTCCTGACTTTC
TRBV6-1	-	-	TRBJ1-4	CASNRQAATNEKLFF	TGTGCCAGCAACAGGCAGGCCGCAACTAATGAAAAACTGTTTTTT
TRBV6-4	-	-	TRBJ1-1	CARTQGSTEAFF	TGTGCCAGAACACAGGGAAGCACTGAAGCTTTCTTT
TRBV28	-	-	TRBJ1-4	CASREAGLPTNEKLFF	TGTGCCAGCAGGGAAGCCGGACTCCCAACTAATGAAAAACTGTTTTTT
TRBV5-1	-	TRBD2	TRBJ2-7	CASSLRGGGTYEQYF	TGCGCCAGCAGCTTACGTGGCGGGGGGACCTACGAGCAGTACTTC
TRBV5-1	-	-	TRBJ1-3	CASSLDSSGNTIYF	TGCGCCAGCAGCTTGGACAGCTCTGGAAACACCATATATTTT
TRBV27	-	-	TRBJ2-2	CASSQFWAPNTGELFF	TGTGCCAGCAGTCAATTCTGGGCCCCTAACACCGGGGAGCTGTTTTTT
TRBV4-1	-	TRBD2	TRBJ2-2	CASSLGLAGTGELFF	TGCGCCAGCAGCCTGGGACTAGCGGGCACCGGGGAGCTGTTTTTT
TRBV5-1	-	-	TRBJ2-4	CASSPSVTNQRDIQYF	TGCGCCAGCAGCCCTAGCGTAACAAACCAGAGGGACATTCAGTACTTC
TRBV29-1	few	-	TRBJ2-1	CSVVSTMYNEQFF	TGCAGCGTTGTATCGACAATGTACAATGAGCAGTTCTTC
TRBV4-1	few	-	TRBJ1-2	CASSSRTRGGSNYGYTF	TGCGCCAGCAGCTCCCGGACCAGGGGTGGCTCTAACTATGGCTACACCTTC
TRBV5-1	-	-	TRBJ2-3	CASSSGAFSDTQYF	TGCGCCAGCAGCTCGGGGGCCTTCTCAGATACGCAGTATTTT
TRBV9	-	-	TRBJ2-1	CASSVGARPGNEQFF	TGTGCCAGCAGCGTAGGGGCTAGGCCTGGAAATGAGCAGTTCTTC
TRBV7-9	once	TRBD2	TRBJ2-5	CASSQGTSGGATYQETQYF	TGTGCCAGCAGCCAAGGGACTAGCGGGGGGGCGACGTACCAAGAGACCCAGTACTTC
TRBV5-8	-	-	TRBJ2-7	CASSQWGLGGYNEQYF	TGTGCCAGCAGCCAATGGGGCCTCGGGGGCTATAACGAGCAGTACTTC
TRBV5-4	-	-	TRBJ1-1	CASSSEALPSTEAFF	TGTGCCAGCAGCTCTGAGGCCCTGCCAAGCACTGAAGCTTTCTTT
TRBV5-1	-	-	TRBJ1-5	CASRPDTSNQPQHF	TGCGCCAGCAGACCGGACACTAGCAATCAGCCCCAGCATTTT
TRBV4-2	-	-	TRBJ1-1	CASGGPPTNTEAFF	TGTGCCAGCGGGGGACCCCCTACGAACACTGAAGCTTTCTTT
TRBV29-1	-	-	TRBJ2-4	CSVVGQGAKNIQYF	TGCAGCGTTGTAGGCCAGGGGGCCAAAAACATTCAGTACTTC
TRBV18	-	-	TRBJ1-3	CASSPQQQSGNTIYF	TGTGCCAGCTCACCACAACAACAATCTGGAAACACCATATATTTT
TRBV6-5	-	TRBD1	TRBJ1-5	CASSTGGTGGQPQHF	TGTGCCAGCAGTACCGGGGGGACAGGGGGTCAGCCCCAGCATTTT
TRBV5-6	once	-	TRBJ1-2	CASSLRGYPTGYTF	TGTGCCAGCAGCTTGCGGGGGTACCCTACTGGCTACACCTTC
TRBV7-2	-	-	TRBJ2-3	CASSLSVTDTQYF	TGTGCCAGCAGCTTATCAGTCACAGATACGCAGTATTTT
TRBV7-9	few	-	TRBJ1-3	CASRPLGQGHSGNTIYF	TGTGCCAGCAGACCATTGGGGCAGGGACACTCTGGAAACACCATATATTTT
TRBV5-4	-	TRBD2	TRBJ2-5	CASSRPSGGTQETQYF	TGTGCCAGCAGCCGCCCGAGCGGGGGGACCCAAGAGACCCAGTACTTC
TRBV2	-	-	TRBJ2-1	CATSTLHEQFF	TGTGCCACCTCAACGCTTCATGAGCAGTTCTTC
TRBV5-1	-	-	TRBJ1-1	CASSLRRNTEAFF	TGCGCCAGCAGCTTGAGGCGGAACACTGAAGCTTTCTTT
TRBV4-2	-	-	TRBJ2-4	CASSLAGLVSGANIQYF	TGTGCCAGCAGCCTCGCAGGACTAGTCTCGGGGGCCAACATTCAGTACTTC
TRBV5-8	-	-	TRBJ2-2	CASSLLASLTRPGELFF	TGTGCCAGCAGCTTGTTGGCCAGTCTCACCAGGCCCGGGGAGCTGTTTTTT
TRBV5-4	-	-	TRBJ2-5	CASSLEGRQSETQYF	TGTGCCAGCAGCTTGGAGGGTAGGCAGAGCGAGACCCAGTACTTC
TRBV5-6	-	TRBD1	TRBJ1-3	CASSSTGPTSGNTIYF	TGTGCCAGCAGCTCGACAGGGCCCACCTCTGGAAACACCATATATTTT
TRBV6-5	few	-	TRBJ1-4	CASRAVDREKLFF	TGTGCCAGCAGAGCCGTCGACCGAGAAAAACTGTTTTTT
TRBV9	-	-	TRBJ2-2	CASRLFANTGELFF	TGTGCCAGCAGGCTCTTCGCGAACACCGGGGAGCTGTTTTTT
TRBV9	once	-	TRBJ1-2	CASSVGGIGNYGYTF	TGTGCCAGCAGCGTAGGAGGGATTGGGAACTATGGCTACACCTTC
TRBV4-1	few	-	TRBJ1-6	CASSQDPTGTGNSPLHF	TGCGCCAGCAGCCAAGACCCGACGGGTACGGGTAATTCACCCCTCCACTTT
TRBV12-5	once	-	TRBJ1-2	CASGSTGNRGYTF	TGTGCTAGTGGTTCAACAGGGAACAGAGGCTACACCTTC
TRBV7-9	few	TRBD1	TRBJ1-2	CAVRDRVNRGYGYTF	TGTGCCGTCCGGGACAGAGTTAACCGTGGCTATGGCTACACCTTC
TRBV25-1	-	TRBD1	TRBJ1-4	CASSELTGTNEKLFF	TGTGCCAGCAGTGAACTGACAGGGACTAATGAAAAACTGTTTTTT
TRBV7-9	-	-	TRBJ2-1	CASSAQNYPKQFF	TGTGCCAGCAGCGCACAAAATTATCCCAAGCAGTTCTTC